This T cell receptor (beta chain) was found in a study of blood T cell repertoires in COVID-19 (dated by TCRdb to the early 2020s). A note on the overall study: Collaborator samples came from the United States, Italy and Spain and covered acute and convalescent phases of COVID-19. Where available, HLA class I and class II types were obtained from metadata supplied by the sample provider rather than from assay-based typing. The samples were drawn from the first 160 participants of the ongoing ImmuneRACE study and from 950 to 1,500 subjects provided by 6 global collaborators. Nearly every sample came with metadata listing a de-identified subject ID, COVID-19 status, age in years and sex. Deeply sampled blood TCRbeta repertoires from subjects exposed to, actively infected with, or recovered from COVID-19 were included in the dataset. The repertoires were released in a freely available public database meant as a resource for research on the immune response to SARS-CoV-2. The material from the prospective study consisted of cDNA or gDNA derived from T cells, B-cell-depleted T cells, or PBMCs.

Samples from volunteer blood donors who had recovered from COVID-19 were contributed by a second Seattle source. Each collaborating institution followed its own protocols to collect whole blood in K2EDTA tubes. For TCRbeta analysis, collaborator samples were shipped as frozen whole blood, as isolated PBMCs, or as DNA extracted from either sample type. For this clone: Its recognized antigen is unknown. No base-level quality is on record; no much larger clone is a single base apart.

V is pruned by 3 bases and J by 6 bases, leaving 2 bases of the junction without a gene match. CDR1 DFQATT and CDR2 SNEGSKA are derived from the germline V gene (reference sequence). The CDR3 measures 11 amino acids from cysteine to phenylalanine. Only the CDR3 DNA stays, 33 bases, in frame from base 1. TCRbeta CDR3 regions were amplified from genomic DNA by means of the immunoSEQ Assay, a bias-controlled multiplex PCR. Per the source publication's procedure: The number of nucleated cells in each sample was estimated from the amplification of reference gene primers within the assay. To quantify the absolute abundance of each unique TCRbeta CDR3 rearrangement, sequence reads were collapsed and filtered. For each sample, productive Simpson clonality was calculated by taking the square root of Simpson's diversity index across productive rearrangements. TCRdb provides this immuneACCESS table in a form limited to in-frame rearrangements. Some clones are lacking; in checked studies, under half of them reflect an unresolved V gene, and why the rest are absent is not known. The DNA was the basis for D and trimming; V, J and clone size are from that table. This sample has about 300,000 clones in its table, and about 87% of those were observed once. Clones ranked in the top ten supply over 6% of the sample.

Broader findings and caveats from the paper: The amount of clinical and demographic metadata varied by source and participant and was provided uncurated.

This TCR was sampled from a woman aged 30 to 39 who had recovered from COVID-19. The rearranged segments are TRBV20-1 and TRBJ2-7; 7 bases in the junction line up with TRBD1. Input material: peripheral blood. The DNA sequence is given as TGCAGTGCTAGGGACAGGCGCGAGCAGTACTTC. Its amino acids are CSARDRREQYF.